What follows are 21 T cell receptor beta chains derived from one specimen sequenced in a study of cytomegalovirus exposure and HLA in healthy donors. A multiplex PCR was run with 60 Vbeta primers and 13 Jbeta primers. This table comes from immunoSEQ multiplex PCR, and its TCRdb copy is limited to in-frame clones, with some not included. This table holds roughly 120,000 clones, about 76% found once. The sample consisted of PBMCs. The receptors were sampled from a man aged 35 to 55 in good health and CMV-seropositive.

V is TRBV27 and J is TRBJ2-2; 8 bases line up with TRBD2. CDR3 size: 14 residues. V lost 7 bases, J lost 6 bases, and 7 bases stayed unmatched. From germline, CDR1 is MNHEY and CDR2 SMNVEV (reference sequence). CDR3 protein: CASTVAGWAGELFF. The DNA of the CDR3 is TGTGCCAGCACTGTAGCGGGATGGGCCGGGGAGCTGTTTTTT.

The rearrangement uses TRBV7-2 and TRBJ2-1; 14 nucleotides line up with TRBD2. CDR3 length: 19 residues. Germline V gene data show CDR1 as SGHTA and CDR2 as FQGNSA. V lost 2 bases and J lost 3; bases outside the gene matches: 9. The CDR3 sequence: CASSLFSGLAGGSYNEQFF. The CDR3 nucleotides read TGTGCCAGCAGCTTATTCAGCGGACTAGCGGGGGGAAGCTACAATGAGCAGTTCTTC.

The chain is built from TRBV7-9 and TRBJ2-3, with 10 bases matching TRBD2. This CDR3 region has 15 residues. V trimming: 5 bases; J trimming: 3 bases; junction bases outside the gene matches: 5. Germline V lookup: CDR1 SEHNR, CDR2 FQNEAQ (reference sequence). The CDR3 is CASSLASGGTDTQYF. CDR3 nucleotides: TGTGCCAGCAGCCTCGCTAGCGGGGGAACAGATACGCAGTATTTT.

CDR3 sequence (DNA): TGTGCCTGGAGAGCCTCCCTTCCTGACAGAATTACCGGGGAGCTGTTTTTT. Protein sequence: CAWRASLPDRITGELFF. The rearrangement uses TRBV30 and TRBJ2-2, with D maybe TRBD1 (5 bases). Trimming left V 3 bases short and J 5 bases short, with 22 bases between. The CDR3 loop spans 17 amino acids. The germline V gene encodes CDR1 GTSNPN and CDR2 SVGIG (reference sequence).

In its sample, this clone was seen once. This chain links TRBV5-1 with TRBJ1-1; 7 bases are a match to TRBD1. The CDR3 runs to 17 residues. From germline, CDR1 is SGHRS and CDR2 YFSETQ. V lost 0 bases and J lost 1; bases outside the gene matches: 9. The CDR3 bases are TGCGCCAGCAGCTTGGGCCCCCGACAGGGTCCGAACACTGAAGCTTTCTTT. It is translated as CASSLGPRQGPNTEAFF.

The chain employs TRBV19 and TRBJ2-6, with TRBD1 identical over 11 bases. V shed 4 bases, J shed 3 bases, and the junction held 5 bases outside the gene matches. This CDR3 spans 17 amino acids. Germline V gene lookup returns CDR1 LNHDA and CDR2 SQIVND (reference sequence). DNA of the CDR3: TGTGCCAGTAGTAGAGGACAGGGGGCGCATGGGGCCAACGTCCTGACTTTC. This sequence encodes CASSRGQGAHGANVLTF.

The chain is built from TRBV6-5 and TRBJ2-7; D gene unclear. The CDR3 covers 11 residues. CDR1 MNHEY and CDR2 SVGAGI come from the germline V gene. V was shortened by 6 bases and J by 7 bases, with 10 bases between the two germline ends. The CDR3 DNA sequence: TGTGCCAGCAGGTTCGCTCGGGAGCAGTACTTC. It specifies CASRFAREQYF.

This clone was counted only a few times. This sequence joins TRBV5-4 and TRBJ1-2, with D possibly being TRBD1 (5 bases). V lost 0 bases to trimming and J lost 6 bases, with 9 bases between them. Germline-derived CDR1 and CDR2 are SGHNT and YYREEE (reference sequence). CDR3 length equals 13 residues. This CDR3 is CASSLEAGDGYTF. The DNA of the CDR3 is TGTGCCAGCAGCTTGGAGGCGGGGGATGGCTACACCTTC.

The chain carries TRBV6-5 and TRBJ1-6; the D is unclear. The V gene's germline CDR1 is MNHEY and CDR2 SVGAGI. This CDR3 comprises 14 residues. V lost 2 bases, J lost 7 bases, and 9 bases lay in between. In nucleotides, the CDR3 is TGTGCCAGCAGTTACCGCCAGAAGAATTCACCCCTCCACTTT. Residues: CASSYRQKNSPLHF.

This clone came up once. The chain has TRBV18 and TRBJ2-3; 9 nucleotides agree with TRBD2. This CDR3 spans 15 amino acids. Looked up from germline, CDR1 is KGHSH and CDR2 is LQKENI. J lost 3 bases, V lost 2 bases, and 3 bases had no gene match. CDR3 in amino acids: CASSPTSGPTDTQYF. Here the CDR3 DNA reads TGTGCCAGCTCACCAACTAGCGGGCCAACAGATACGCAGTATTTT.

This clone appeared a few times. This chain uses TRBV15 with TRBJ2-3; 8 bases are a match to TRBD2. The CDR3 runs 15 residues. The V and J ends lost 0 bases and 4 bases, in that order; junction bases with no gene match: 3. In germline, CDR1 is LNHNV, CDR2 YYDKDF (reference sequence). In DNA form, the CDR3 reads TGTGCCACCAGCAGAGATAGCGGGACTGCAGATACGCAGTATTTT. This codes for CATSRDSGTADTQYF.

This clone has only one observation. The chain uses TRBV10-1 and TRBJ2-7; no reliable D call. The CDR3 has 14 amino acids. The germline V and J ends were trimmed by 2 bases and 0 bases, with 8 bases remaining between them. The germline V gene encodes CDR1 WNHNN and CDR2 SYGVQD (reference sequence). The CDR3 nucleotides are TGCGCCAGCAGTGAGAACCCCGGCTCCTACGAGCAGTACTTC. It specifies CASSENPGSYEQYF.

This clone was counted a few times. The CDR3 spells CASSSRLAAGYTF. The CDR3 DNA is TGTGCCAGCAGTTCGAGACTGGCGGCTGGCTACACCTTC. This chain joins TRBV6-5 and TRBJ1-2, with D hard to call. The germline V gene encodes CDR1 MNHEY and CDR2 SVGAGI. The length of the CDR3 is 13 residues. With 4 bases removed from V and 7 bases from J, the gap between germline ends came to 13 bases.

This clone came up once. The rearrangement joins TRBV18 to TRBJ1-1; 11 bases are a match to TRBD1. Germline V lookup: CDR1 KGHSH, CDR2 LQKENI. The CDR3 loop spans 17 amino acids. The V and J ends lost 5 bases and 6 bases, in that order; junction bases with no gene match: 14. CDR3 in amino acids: CASSTTSPGTGGPEAFF. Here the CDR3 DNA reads TGTGCCAGCTCAACTACAAGCCCAGGGACAGGGGGGCCTGAAGCTTTCTTT.

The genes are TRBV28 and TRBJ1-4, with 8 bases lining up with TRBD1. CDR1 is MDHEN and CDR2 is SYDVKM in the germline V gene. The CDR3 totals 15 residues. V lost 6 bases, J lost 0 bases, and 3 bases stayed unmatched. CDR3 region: CASRLQGATNEKLFF. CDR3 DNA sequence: TGTGCCAGCAGATTACAGGGGGCAACTAATGAAAAACTGTTTTTT.

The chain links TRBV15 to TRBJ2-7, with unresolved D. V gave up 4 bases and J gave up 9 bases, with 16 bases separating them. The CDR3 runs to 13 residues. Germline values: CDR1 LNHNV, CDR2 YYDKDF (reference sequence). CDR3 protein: CATSKTPASGQYF. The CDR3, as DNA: TGTGCCACCAGCAAAACGCCTGCATCCGGGCAGTACTTC.

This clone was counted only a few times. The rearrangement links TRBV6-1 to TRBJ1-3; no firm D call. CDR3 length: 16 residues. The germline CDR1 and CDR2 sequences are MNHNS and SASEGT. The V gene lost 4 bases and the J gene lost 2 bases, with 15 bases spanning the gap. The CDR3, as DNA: TGTGCCAGCAGTGCACGCCCCCACGAGCCTGGAAACACCATATATTTT. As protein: CASSARPHEPGNTIYF.

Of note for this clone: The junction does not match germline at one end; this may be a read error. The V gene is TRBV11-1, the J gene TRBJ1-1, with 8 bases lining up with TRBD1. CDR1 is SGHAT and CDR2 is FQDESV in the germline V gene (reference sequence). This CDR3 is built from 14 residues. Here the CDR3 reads CASSLGTGNAEAFF. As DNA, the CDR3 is TGTGCCAGCAGCTTAGGGACAGGGAACGCTGAAGCTTTCTTT.

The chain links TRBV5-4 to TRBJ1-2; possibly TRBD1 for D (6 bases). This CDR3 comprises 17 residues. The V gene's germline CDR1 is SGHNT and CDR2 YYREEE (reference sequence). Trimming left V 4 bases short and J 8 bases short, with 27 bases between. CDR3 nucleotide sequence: TGTGCCAGCAGCCCGGGACAAGGGCTCAATCCGGGTGGAGGCTACACCTTC. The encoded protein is CASSPGQGLNPGGGYTF.

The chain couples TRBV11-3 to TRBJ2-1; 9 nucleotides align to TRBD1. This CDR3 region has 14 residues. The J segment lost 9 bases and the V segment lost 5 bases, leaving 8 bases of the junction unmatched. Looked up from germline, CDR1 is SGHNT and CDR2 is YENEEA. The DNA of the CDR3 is TGTGCCAGCAGCACCCGGACAGGGGCGAGTGAGCAGTTCTTC. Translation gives CASSTRTGASEQFF.

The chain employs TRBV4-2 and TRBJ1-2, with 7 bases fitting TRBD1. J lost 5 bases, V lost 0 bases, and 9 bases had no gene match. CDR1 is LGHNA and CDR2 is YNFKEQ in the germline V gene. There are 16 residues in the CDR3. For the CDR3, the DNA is TGTGCCAGCAGCCAAGATGGTCGGGGACAGCCATATGGCTACACCTTC. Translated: CASSQDGRGQPYGYTF.